This T cell receptor (beta chain) was identified in a study of blood T cell repertoires in COVID-19. Across the study: Samples of COVID-19 (acute and convalescent) were obtained from the United States, Italy and Spain. In each case, the material was cDNA or gDNA derived from T cells, B-cell-depleted T cells, or PBMCs.

Germline loops: CDR1 SGDLS, CDR2 YYNGEE. The CDR3 is made up of 15 amino acids. Trimming at V came to 0 bases and at J to 2 bases, leaving 3 bases not matched to a gene. Followed over time, Seattle patients had been enrolled while infection was active. Per the authors' pipeline: By means of reference gene primer amplification, nucleated cell counts were estimated. Clones were sequenced by immunoSEQ multiplex PCR, and TCRdb holds only the in-frame ones, with some missing. The V and J calls and the clone size are those of that table, but D and trimming were determined from the DNA. In the table there are over 150,000 clones, approximately 90% of which are singletons.

The specimen sequenced was peripheral blood. The V and J genes are TRBV9 and TRBJ2-7, with 9 bases matching TRBD1. The source is a woman in her 70s with COVID-19, enrolled during active disease. The CDR3 coding sequence is TGTGCCAGCAGCGTAGTTTACAGGGGGCCCTACGAGCAGTACTTC. It is translated as CASSVVYRGPYEQYF.